Described below is a single T cell receptor beta chain sequence and its context. Its antigen remains unidentified. The V gene lost 4 bases and the J gene lost 1 base, with 7 bases spanning the gap. CDR3 length: 12 residues. Germline V gene lookup returns CDR1 GTSNPN and CDR2 SVGIG (reference sequence). This sample was included in a study of T cell responses to AZD1222 COVID-19 vaccine. Overall study context: Second-dose timings of about 4 or about 12 weeks were pooled. Study results and limitations: Seropositive status at baseline applied to only five to seven AZD1222 recipients. It should be noted that donors were predominantly white British and more often female, and clonal diversity was possibly underestimated. Reports say nearly half of spike-specific TCRs go after unmutated variant regions.

Profiled with immunoSEQ multiplex PCR; TCRdb holds only in-frame clones, not every one. Altogether 75,000 to 100,000 clones are present, roughly nine tenths being singletons, with the ten largest covering about an eighth. The sample was peripheral blood, taken on day 0 of AZD1222 vaccination. The clonotype comes from an adult in good health. The chain joins TRBV30 to TRBJ1-1; no reliable D call. Written as DNA, the CDR3 is TGTGCCTGGACCGTGGGGAACACTGAAGCTTTCTTT. This encodes CAWTVGNTEAFF.